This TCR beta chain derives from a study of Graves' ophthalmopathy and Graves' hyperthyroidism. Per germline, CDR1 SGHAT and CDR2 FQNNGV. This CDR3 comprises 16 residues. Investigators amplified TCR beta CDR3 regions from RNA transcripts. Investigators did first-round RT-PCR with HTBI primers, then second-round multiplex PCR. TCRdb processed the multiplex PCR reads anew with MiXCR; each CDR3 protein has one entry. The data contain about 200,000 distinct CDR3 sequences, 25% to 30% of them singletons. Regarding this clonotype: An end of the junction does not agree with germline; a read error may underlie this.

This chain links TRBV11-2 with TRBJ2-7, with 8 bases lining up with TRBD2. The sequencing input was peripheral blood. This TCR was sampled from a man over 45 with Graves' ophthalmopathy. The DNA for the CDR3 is TGTACCAGCAGTCGATCGGCGACTAGCGACTCCTACGAGCAGTACTTC. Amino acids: CTSSRSATSDSYEQYF.